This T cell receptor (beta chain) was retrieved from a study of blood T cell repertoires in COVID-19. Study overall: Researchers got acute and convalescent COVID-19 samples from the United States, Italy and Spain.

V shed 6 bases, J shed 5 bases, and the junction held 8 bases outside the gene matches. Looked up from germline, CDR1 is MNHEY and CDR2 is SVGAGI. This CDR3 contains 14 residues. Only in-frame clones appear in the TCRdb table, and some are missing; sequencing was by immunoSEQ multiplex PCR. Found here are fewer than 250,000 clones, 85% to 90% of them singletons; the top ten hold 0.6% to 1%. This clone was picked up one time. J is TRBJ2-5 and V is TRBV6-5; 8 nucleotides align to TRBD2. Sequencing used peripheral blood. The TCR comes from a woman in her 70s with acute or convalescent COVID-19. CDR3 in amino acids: CASSGGALAETQYF. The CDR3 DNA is TGTGCCAGCAGCGGGGGGGCTTTGGCGGAGACCCAGTACTTC.